This TCR beta chain was captured by sequencing in a study of beta chain features in type 1 diabetes. This clone was detected only a few times. With 4 bases removed from V and 4 bases from J, the gap between germline ends came to 8 bases. The CDR3 sequence is 13 residues long. In germline, CDR1 is SEHNR, CDR2 FQNEAQ (reference sequence). Sequencing targeted expressed TCRB transcripts, as all isolated RNA had been reverse transcribed. Data came from immunoSEQ multiplex PCR; TCRdb stores just in-frame clones and leaves some out. The table shows under 450,000 clones, with around 13% occurring only once. The source of this sequence is a man in his thirties or forties in good health. The chain recombines TRBV7-9 with TRBJ1-5; a possible D gene is TRBD1 (6 bases). Sequenced sample: naive CD4+ T cells from blood. Here the CDR3 reads CASSWTVNQPQHF. The CDR3 coding sequence is TGTGCCAGCAGCTGGACAGTAAATCAGCCCCAGCATTTT.